This T cell receptor (beta chain) was captured by sequencing in a study of T cell responses to AZD1222 COVID-19 vaccine. Germline assignment: CDR1 MNHEY and CDR2 SMNVEV (reference sequence). V was cut by 8 bases and J by 1 base, with 15 bases left in between. This CDR3 spans 15 amino acids. Study observations and caveats: Increased Spike-specific TCR breadth and depth were observed after two AZD1222 doses. Repertoire collection took place solely once the T cell response had peaked. It should be noted that donors were predominantly white British and more often female, and clonal diversity was possibly underestimated.

Note on this clone: Its antigen is not identified.

Here immunoSEQ multiplex PCR was the method, and the copy in TCRdb shows in-frame clones only, minus some. The data hold approximately 130,000 clones, with 88% observed a single time. The source was peripheral blood, collected 28 days after the second AZD1222 dose. The gene calls are TRBV27 and TRBJ2-1; D unresolved. The receptor's source is an adult who received the AZD1222 COVID-19 vaccine. CDR3 sequence: CASGISKGSYNEQFF. The CDR3 nucleotides read TGTGCCAGCGGCATTTCCAAGGGATCCTACAATGAGCAGTTCTTC.